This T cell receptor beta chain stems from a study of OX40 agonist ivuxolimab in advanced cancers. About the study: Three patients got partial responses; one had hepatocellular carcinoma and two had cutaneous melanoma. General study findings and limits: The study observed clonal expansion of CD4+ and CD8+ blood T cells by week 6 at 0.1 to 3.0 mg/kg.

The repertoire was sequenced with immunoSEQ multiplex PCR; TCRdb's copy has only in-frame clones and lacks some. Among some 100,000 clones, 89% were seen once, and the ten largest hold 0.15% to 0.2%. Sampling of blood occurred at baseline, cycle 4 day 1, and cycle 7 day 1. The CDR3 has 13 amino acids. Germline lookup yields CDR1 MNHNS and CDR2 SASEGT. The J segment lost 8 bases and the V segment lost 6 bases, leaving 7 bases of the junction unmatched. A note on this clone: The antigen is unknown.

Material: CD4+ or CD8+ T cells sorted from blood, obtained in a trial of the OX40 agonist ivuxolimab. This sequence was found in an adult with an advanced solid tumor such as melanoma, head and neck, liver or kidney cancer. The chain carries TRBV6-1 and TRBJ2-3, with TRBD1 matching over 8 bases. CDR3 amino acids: CASRGQTGGTQYF. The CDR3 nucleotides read TGTGCCAGCAGGGGGCAAACAGGGGGTACGCAGTATTTT.